This T cell receptor beta chain was sequenced in a study of neoadjuvant nivolumab and ipilimumab in lung cancer (dated by TCRdb to the early 2020s). At the level of the whole study: Nivolumab was given at 3 mg/kg intravenously on days 1, 15 and 29, and the combination arm added ipilimumab 1 mg/kg on day 1 only. The primary trial endpoint was the major pathologic response (MPR) rate in the intention-to-treat population in each study arm. The trial treated 44 patients with operable NSCLC: some 23 were randomized to nivolumab monotherapy and some 21 to nivolumab plus ipilimumab. TCR repertoires in pretherapy (baseline) peripheral blood were compared with TCR repertoires in tumors resected at surgery after neoadjuvant immune checkpoint blockade. Matched pretherapy and resected tumor pairs were analyzed for seven patients: four treated with nivolumab and three with nivolumab plus ipilimumab. Results and caveats for the whole study, not just this receptor: From pretherapy to surgery, tumor T-cell richness and clonality increased in three of three dual-therapy tumors but in only two of four nivolumab-treated tumors. Resected tumors had greater TCR richness and clonality than tumor-adjacent uninvolved lung, and increases were observed in more dual-therapy-treated tumors. Pretherapy blood TCR richness correlated positively with richness in tumors resected after neoadjuvant therapy (Spearman R of about 0.82). TCR sequencing was performed in a small number of samples. No significant correlation was found between TCR clonality and pathologic tumor regression, and only one major-pathologic-response sample was available for the clonality analysis.

For this clone: The antigen this receptor binds is unknown. Nothing much larger sits one base from this clone, and base qualities are not available.

Library preparation used the immunoSEQ multiplex PCR assay. The authors' analysis ran thus. Repertoires were summarized in terms of richness and clonality, and significantly expanded and contracted clones between pre- and post-therapy samples were identified. The source is immuneACCESS, and TCRdb retained only in-frame sequences with V and J called. Part of the clones is not carried over; for the studies checked, unresolved V genes explain less than half of this, and the remainder is unexplained. V and J calls and clone size are as listed in that table; D and trimming were resolved from the DNA. This sample comprises roughly 18,000 clones, about nine tenths of them detected only once. The leading ten clones occupy around 2.1% of the sample. For CDR1 and CDR2, the germline V gene (reference sequence) lists MNHNY and SVGAGI. The CDR3 holds 16 amino acids from the cysteine to the phenylalanine. Kept here is only the CDR3 DNA, which spans 48 bases and is read in frame from base 1. The trim is 5 bases for V and 0 bases for J, with a gap of 11 bases between the germline ends.

The time point label, read with the paper, signifies: pretherapy, before neoadjuvant immune checkpoint inhibitors. Samples were obtained from the phase 2 randomized NEOSTAR trial, in which neoadjuvant nivolumab or nivolumab plus ipilimumab followed by surgery was tested in operable NSCLC. This material consisted of peripheral blood, taken before neoadjuvant nivolumab, alone or with ipilimumab. This clonotype was sampled from an adult with non-small cell lung cancer. The rearrangement joined TRBV6-6 to TRBJ2-6; no D segment can be confidently identified. The DNA is as follows: TGTGCCAGCAGTCCCGCTTTGGACTCTGGGGCCAACGTCCTGACTTTC. It translates as CASSPALDSGANVLTF.